The clone carrying this T cell receptor (beta chain) was seen once. Trimming removed 7 bases at V and 0 bases at J, with 13 bases between. Germline V gene data show CDR1 as LNHDA and CDR2 as SQIVND (reference sequence). CDR3 length equals 15 residues. Produced via immunoSEQ multiplex PCR; TCRdb's table is partial and in-frame only. Here the sample spans some 59,000 clones, 60% to 80% being singletons. Sorting of unstimulated PBMCs yielded separate CD3+CD4+ and CD3+CD8+ fractions. The data originate from a study of T cell clones after liver transplantation. On the study more broadly: In this trial, immunosuppression withdrawal was attempted within 2 years of liver transplant. Third-party-reactive TCRbeta sequences from pre-transplant mixed lymphocyte reactions served as antigen-independent comparators.

The gene calls are TRBV19 and TRBJ1-5, with D unclear. The receptor's source is a human donor who received a liver transplant. This specimen consisted of CD4+ T cells from blood, obtained before liver transplant. The CDR3 spells CASTSPEGSNQPQHF. The CDR3 DNA reads TGTGCCAGTACCTCCCCGGAGGGTAGCAATCAGCCCCAGCATTTT.